This entry lists 29 T cell receptor beta chains sequenced from one sample in a study of T cell repertoires in cytomegalovirus infection. MiXCR, run by TCRdb on the reads, gives a single entry per CDR3 protein. The top ten hold roughly 53% of the sample, which has 100,000 to 150,000 distinct CDR3 sequences, 25% to 35% seen once. No antigen has been assigned to these receptors. The source material was CD8+ T cells from cultured PBMCs, sampled from culture after CMV antigen stimulation. These receptors originate from a human donor in good health (CMV status not recorded). Some clones in this sample may be carry-over from other donors' samples.

In this sample, this clonotype turned up a few times. The chain has TRBV7-9 and TRBJ2-1, with 7 bases matching TRBD1. Germline trimming cut 3 bases from V and 0 bases from J; bases unmatched to any gene: 2. The CDR3 runs to 15 residues. Germline V CDR1 and CDR2: SEHNR, FQNEAQ (reference sequence). The CDR3 loop is CASSLTGNSYNEQFF. The CDR3 DNA follows: TGTGCCAGCAGCTTGACAGGGAACTCCTACAATGAGCAGTTCTTC.

This chain joins TRBV10-3 and TRBJ2-7; 10 bases fit TRBD2. CDR1 and CDR2 (germline): ENHRY, SYGVKD. V was pared by 4 bases and J by 5 bases, with 14 bases of the junction left unmatched. The CDR3 loop spans 17 amino acids. This chain's CDR3 is CAISAIAGGEVLHEQYF. In nucleotides, the CDR3 is TGTGCCATCAGTGCAATAGCGGGGGGAGAAGTCCTCCACGAGCAGTACTTC.

The chain links TRBV7-6 to TRBJ1-1, with no clear D. Germline V gene sequence: CDR1 SGHVS, CDR2 FNYEAQ. The CDR3 has 12 residues. The ends were cut back, 7 bases at V and 1 base at J, with 7 bases in the middle. CDR3 in amino acids: CASTPENTEAFF. CDR3 nucleotides: TGTGCCAGCACCCCAGAGAACACTGAAGCTTTCTTT.

J is TRBJ2-1 and V is TRBV25-1, with TRBD2 as a possible D gene (5 bases). Germline V gene lookup returns CDR1 MGHDK and CDR2 SYGVNS. V gave up 7 bases and J gave up 6 bases, with 7 bases separating them. CDR3 length: 11 amino acids. The CDR3 reads CASKLGNEQFF. Here the CDR3 DNA reads TGTGCCAGCAAACTAGGCAATGAGCAGTTCTTC.

This clonotype was observed at least ten times. The rearrangement links TRBV28 to TRBJ1-2; D is undetermined. This CDR3 region has 14 residues. The V end was cut by 8 bases, the J end by 1 base, with 14 bases between. Germline CDR1 is MDHEN and CDR2 is SYDVKM. CDR3 bases: TGTGCCAGCCTAGGAGGACGGGGTAACTATGGCTACACCTTC. It translates to CASLGGRGNYGYTF.

This clonotype came up a few times. The V gene is TRBV12-3 or TRBV12-4, the J gene TRBJ2-7, with 11 bases fitting TRBD1. Unmatched junction bases numbered 7, after V lost 6 bases and J lost 3 bases. The CDR3 contains 15 residues. This chain's CDR3 is CASRGPGQGDYEQYF. The CDR3 region has the DNA TGTGCCAGCAGGGGACCGGGACAGGGGGACTACGAGCAGTACTTC.

This clonotype was detected many times. In nucleotides, the CDR3 is TGTGCCACCAGTGACTCGACAGGGTTTCAGAATCAGCCCCAGCATTTT. Protein sequence: CATSDSTGFQNQPQHF. The gene calls are TRBV24-1 and TRBJ1-5; 7 bases align to TRBD1. The germline CDR1 and CDR2 sequences are KGHDR and SFDVKD. The CDR3 spans 16 residues. V lost 4 bases and J lost 4; bases outside the gene matches: 9.

The rearrangement uses TRBV27 and TRBJ1-5; 7 bases match TRBD1. This CDR3 is 16 amino acids long. The V gene end was trimmed by 2 bases and the J gene end by 6 bases; junction bases not matched to a gene: 10. The germline V gene has CDR1 MNHEY and CDR2 SMNVEV (reference sequence). The CDR3, as DNA: TGTGCCAGCAGTTTAGGGGGACAGACTTCTCTTCAGCCCCAGCATTTT. Translation: CASSLGGQTSLQPQHF.

The chain is built from TRBV7-9 and TRBJ2-3; a possible D gene is TRBD1 (6 bases). V was clipped by 2 bases and J by 0 bases, with 18 bases between them. CDR1 is SEHNR and CDR2 is FQNEAQ in the germline V gene (reference sequence). The CDR3 is made up of 18 amino acids. The CDR3 protein is CASSLYGTRAPSTDTQYF. The CDR3 DNA sequence: TGTGCCAGCAGCTTATATGGGACACGCGCCCCTAGCACAGATACGCAGTATTTT.

In its sample, this clonotype was seen a few times. A junction boundary mismatches the germline segment, possibly from a read error. The rearrangement joins TRBV6-5 to TRBJ2-1; the D is unclear. This CDR3 region has 13 residues. CDR1 MNHEY and CDR2 SVGAGI come from the germline V gene. DNA for the CDR3: TGTGCCAGCAGTGTCGACGGCTACAATGAGCAGTTCTTT. This sequence encodes CASSVDGYNEQFF.

This clonotype was observed a handful of times. The chain uses TRBV5-5 and TRBJ1-2; no definite D call. Germline V gene data show CDR1 as SGHKS and CDR2 as YYEKEE (reference sequence). The CDR3 has 13 residues. V was clipped by 0 bases and J by 2 bases, with 5 bases between them. CDR3 protein: CASSLVTNYGYTF. CDR3 DNA sequence: TGTGCCAGCAGCTTGGTGACGAACTATGGCTACACCTTC.

This clonotype has only a few counts. This chain connects TRBV10-3 to TRBJ1-2, with 7 bases matching TRBD1. The CDR3 totals 14 residues. The V segment lost 4 bases and the J segment 6 bases; nucleotides outside the gene matches: 8. Germline assignment: CDR1 ENHRY and CDR2 SYGVKD. The CDR3 loop is CAISGQGPTDGYTF. For the CDR3, the DNA is TGTGCCATCAGTGGACAGGGACCAACTGATGGCTACACCTTC.

The sample holds many counts of this clonotype. The CDR3 region is CASTLTRGGTGANVLTF. The CDR3 bases are TGTGCCAGCACCCTCACCCGGGGGGGCACTGGGGCCAACGTCCTGACTTTC. The chain couples TRBV7-6 to TRBJ2-6; TRBD2 aligns across 8 bases. The CDR3 is made up of 17 amino acids. The V gene's germline CDR1 is SGHVS and CDR2 FNYEAQ. Trimming cost V 7 bases and J 2 bases; bases outside gene matches: 10.

This clonotype appeared many times. The gene calls are TRBV11-2 and TRBJ2-7; TRBD2 agrees at 9 bases. Looked up from germline, CDR1 is SGHAT and CDR2 is FQNNGV. V was clipped by 5 bases and J by 1 base; unmatched bases: 9. The CDR3 totals 16 residues. The CDR3 bases are TGTGCCAGCAGCCGTAACTTAGCGGGGGCTTCCTACGAGCAGTACTTC. It yields the protein CASSRNLAGASYEQYF. The full variable domain, its missing parts supplied by reference TRBV11-2 and TRBJ2-7, is EAGVAQSPRYKIIEKRQSVAFWCNPISGHATLYWYQQILGQGPKLLIQFQNNGVVDDSQLPKDRFSAERLKGVDSTLKIQPAKLEDSAVYLCASSRNLAGASYEQYFGPGTRLTVT.

The chain links TRBV7-2 to TRBJ2-3; D gene unclear. CDR1 SGHTA and CDR2 FQGNSA come from the germline V gene. This CDR3 is built from 16 residues. V shed 0 bases and J shed 6 bases, with 16 bases lying between them. CDR3 in DNA: TGTGCCAGCAGCTTAGCGCGTTATGCGGTGGGGGATACGCAGTATTTT. It yields the protein CASSLARYAVGDTQYF.

The CDR3 region is CASSSRRDISYEQYF. Written as DNA, the CDR3 is TGTGCCAGCAGTAGCCGCCGGGACATTTCCTACGAGCAGTACTTC. The rearrangement joins TRBV28 to TRBJ2-7; perhaps TRBD1 as D (6 bases). V lost 5 bases, J lost 1 base, and 15 bases lay in between. Germline loops: CDR1 MDHEN, CDR2 SYDVKM. CDR3 length: 15 amino acids.

The V gene is TRBV5-1, the J gene TRBJ1-2; D call uncertain. This CDR3 has 14 residues. Germline V gene sequence: CDR1 SGHRS, CDR2 YFSETQ. Trimming removed 2 bases at V and 4 bases at J, with 12 bases between. The CDR3 nucleotides read TGCGCCAGCAGCTTCGGGGATTTGGCCTATGGCTACACCTTC. Protein sequence: CASSFGDLAYGYTF.

This chain links TRBV7-9 with TRBJ1-1, with D possibly matching TRBD1 (5 bases). The V end was cut by 5 bases, the J end by 1 base, with 11 bases between. The CDR3 covers 14 residues. CDR1 is SEHNR and CDR2 is FQNEAQ in the germline V gene (reference sequence). CDR3 nucleotides: TGTGCCAGCAGCGCAGTCAGGGCGAACACTGAAGCTTTCTTT. This translates into CASSAVRANTEAFF.

The J gene is TRBJ1-6, the V gene TRBV7-9; 10 positions agree with TRBD1. The ends lost 5 bases at V and 9 bases at J; junction bases unmatched: 22. The CDR3 is 20 amino acids. Per the germline V gene, CDR1 is SEHNR and CDR2 is FQNEAQ (reference sequence). The CDR3 region has the DNA TGTGCCAGCAGCCCCGCTACTATCGGGGGGACAGGGGATTGGGCTTCACCCCTCCACTTT. This sequence encodes CASSPATIGGTGDWASPLHF.

This clonotype was counted a few times. The chain is built from TRBV6-1 and TRBJ2-2, with 9 bases aligning to TRBD1. V trimming: 7 bases; J trimming: 6 bases; junction bases outside the gene matches: 12. Germline CDR1 is MNHNS and CDR2 is SASEGT. This CDR3 comprises 16 residues. This chain's CDR3 is CASITFPRDRAGELFF. DNA for the CDR3: TGTGCCAGCATCACATTCCCCCGGGACAGGGCCGGGGAGCTGTTTTTT.

A few counts support this clonotype. V is TRBV6-2 or TRBV6-3 and J is TRBJ1-1; D is unclear. V was pared by 7 bases and J by 0 bases, with 15 bases between. Germline CDR1 is MNHEY and CDR2 is SVGEGT. The CDR3 is 15 residues long. This chain's CDR3 is CASKRPLELNTEAFF. CDR3 coding DNA: TGTGCCAGCAAAAGACCACTGGAGTTGAACACTGAAGCTTTCTTT.

This clonotype was seen a handful of times. This chain joins TRBV19 and TRBJ2-7, with a weak D call TRBD1 (5 bases). Deletions cut 1 base from V and 0 bases from J, with 7 bases between. There are 14 residues in the CDR3. The germline V gene has CDR1 LNHDA and CDR2 SQIVND (reference sequence). The CDR3 reads CASSIARDSYEQYF. In nucleotides, the CDR3 is TGTGCCAGTAGTATAGCCAGGGACTCCTACGAGCAGTACTTC. The variable domain in full, with the rest retrieved from reference TRBV19 and TRBJ2-7, is DGGITQSPKYLFRKEGQNVTLSCEQNLNHDAMYWYRQDPGQGLRLIYYSQIVNDFQKGDIAEGYSVSREKKESFPLTVTSAQKNPTAFYLCASSIARDSYEQYFGPGTRLTVT.

The V gene is TRBV5-4, the J gene TRBJ2-1, with a weak D call TRBD2 (5 bases). Trimming stripped 1 base from V and 2 bases from J, with 16 bases between. This CDR3 is built from 17 residues. Germline CDR1 reads SGHNT; CDR2 reads YYREEE (reference sequence). CDR3 in DNA: TGTGCCAGCAGCTTGCCCGTATCTAGCAGCGCCTACAATGAGCAGTTCTTC. This codes for CASSLPVSSSAYNEQFF. Full variable domain (rest looked up from reference TRBV5-4 and TRBJ2-1): ETGVTQSPTHLIKTRGQQVTLRCSSQSGHNTVSWYQQALGQGPQFIFQYYREEENGRGNFPPRFSGLQFPNYSSELNVNALELDDSALYLCASSLPVSSSAYNEQFFGPGTRLTVL.

Only a few counts were recorded for this clonotype. CDR3 region: CASSPRDRDPSSYNEQFF. In DNA form, the CDR3 reads TGCGCCAGCAGCCCCCGGGACAGGGACCCGAGCTCCTACAATGAGCAGTTCTTC. The chain couples TRBV4-3 to TRBJ2-1, with 9 bases fitting TRBD1. The junction had 10 bases not matched to a gene; V was cut back by 4 bases and J by 0 bases. The CDR3 is 18 residues long. Germline CDR1 is LGHNA and CDR2 is YSLEER.

This clonotype has a handful of counts. The rearrangement uses TRBV28 and TRBJ1-6; D call uncertain. The CDR3 consists of 16 residues. V lost 3 bases to trimming and J lost 0 bases, with 9 bases between them. Germline V gives CDR1 MDHEN, CDR2 SYDVKM. CDR3 in amino acids: CASSFSKSSYNSPLHF. CDR3 nucleotides: TGTGCCAGCAGTTTCAGCAAAAGCTCCTATAATTCACCCCTCCACTTT.

This clonotype was counted a single time. The J gene is TRBJ2-3, the V gene TRBV9; D perhaps matches TRBD2 (6 bases). The CDR3 is 16 residues long. The germline V and J ends were trimmed by 4 bases and 0 bases, with 15 bases remaining between them. Germline V CDR1 and CDR2: SGDLS, YYNGEE. The CDR3 protein is CASSPFMAGSTDTQYF. The CDR3 nucleotides are TGTGCCAGCAGCCCCTTCATGGCGGGGAGCACAGATACGCAGTATTTT.

In this sample, this clonotype turned up a few times. Here the CDR3 DNA reads TGTGCCAGCAGCACTACGGACATCCTCTACAATGAGCAGTTCTTC. As protein: CASSTTDILYNEQFF. The chain employs TRBV6-6 and TRBJ2-1; maybe TRBD1 (5 bases). Trimming took off 6 bases at V and 3 bases at J, with 15 bases between the two ends. Germline V CDR1 and CDR2: MNHNY, SVGAGI (reference sequence). The CDR3 runs to 15 residues.

The chain links TRBV6-6 to TRBJ1-4; TRBD1 might be the D (6 bases). The germline V gene has CDR1 MNHNY and CDR2 SVGAGI (reference sequence). This CDR3 has 16 residues. V was shortened by 2 bases and J by 5 bases, with 15 bases between the two germline ends. As DNA, the CDR3 is TGTGCCAGCAGTTACGTCACAGGGATTCACAATGAAAAACTGTTTTTT. Translated: CASSYVTGIHNEKLFF.

This clonotype was recorded a few times. The rearrangement joins TRBV27 to TRBJ2-7; TRBD1 matches at 8 bases. Trimming cost V 6 bases and J 6 bases; bases outside gene matches: 10. The CDR3 totals 14 residues. Germline V CDR1 and CDR2: MNHEY, SMNVEV (reference sequence). The CDR3 sequence: CASRHAGGLGEQYF. The DNA of the CDR3 is TGTGCCAGCAGGCACGCAGGGGGCCTTGGCGAGCAGTACTTC.